These 9 T cell receptor beta chains originate from one sample sequenced in a study of cytomegalovirus exposure and HLA in healthy donors. The PCR contained 60 Vbeta and 13 Jbeta primers. Using immunoSEQ multiplex PCR, the repertoire was profiled, and TCRdb retains in-frame clones only, with some absent. The sample records about 160,000 clones, about three fifths being singletons. Sequences were obtained from PBMCs. These receptors all come from a woman in her sixties in good health and CMV-seropositive.

The gene calls are TRBV4-1 and TRBJ2-5, with no clear D. Germline V CDR1 and CDR2: MGHRA, YSYEKL. The V end was cut by 4 bases, the J end by 6 bases, with 12 bases between. The CDR3 consists of 13 residues. CDR3 sequence reads: CASSLSIEKTQYF. CDR3 nucleotides: TGCGCCAGCAGCCTCTCTATCGAAAAGACCCAGTACTTC.

The rearrangement uses TRBV6-6 and TRBJ1-2; D is ambiguous. This CDR3 comprises 15 residues. Trimming left V 5 bases short and J 8 bases short, with 21 bases between. Germline lookup yields CDR1 MNHNY and CDR2 SVGAGI (reference sequence). Written as DNA, the CDR3 is TGTGCCAGCAGTGATAGACAACGGAGGGTGGGGGGCTACACCTTC. Amino acids: CASSDRQRRVGGYTF.

This clone was seen just once. This rearrangement joins TRBV5-5 to TRBJ2-5, with TRBD2 identical over 10 bases. CDR1 is SGHKS, CDR2 YYEKEE, per germline (reference sequence). The CDR3 spans 16 residues. Trimming removed 0 bases from V and 4 bases from J; junction bases left unmatched: 6. CDR3 sequence: CASSLGYLAGGETQYF. The DNA for the CDR3 is TGTGCCAGCAGCTTGGGATACTTAGCGGGAGGAGAGACCCAGTACTTC.

The chain carries TRBV9 and TRBJ2-7, with 10 bases fitting TRBD1. This CDR3 contains 16 residues. CDR1 is SGDLS, CDR2 YYNGEE, per germline. V trimming: 3 bases; J trimming: 5 bases; junction bases outside the gene matches: 11. The CDR3 protein is CASSDPRDRGPDEQYF. For the CDR3, the DNA is TGTGCCAGCAGCGACCCCCGGGACAGGGGACCCGACGAGCAGTACTTC.

The rearrangement joins TRBV28 to TRBJ1-3, with D maybe TRBD1 (6 bases). Looked up from germline, CDR1 is MDHEN and CDR2 is SYDVKM. V was pared by 7 bases and J by 3 bases, with 19 bases between. This CDR3 spans 16 amino acids. DNA of the CDR3: TGTGCCAGCACAATTAGGGCAGGGGCGGGTGGAAACACCATATATTTT. Amino acid sequence: CASTIRAGAGGNTIYF.

The V call is TRBV9, the J call TRBJ1-2; no clear D gene. Germline V CDR1 and CDR2: SGDLS, YYNGEE. With 2 bases removed from V and 8 bases from J, the gap between germline ends came to 16 bases. The CDR3 runs 14 residues. The CDR3 DNA sequence: TGTGCCAGCAGCGTCGACTCGACTAGAGGGGGCTACACCTTC. It is translated as CASSVDSTRGGYTF.

This chain links TRBV7-3 with TRBJ2-2, with a weak D call TRBD2 (9 bases). The CDR3 spans 16 residues. V lost 5 bases to trimming and J lost 7 bases, with 20 bases between them. CDR1 SGHTA and CDR2 FQGTGA come from the germline V gene. CDR3 nucleotides: TGTGCCAGCAGCCCCGGGACAGGAGCGGGAGGCGGGGAGCTGTTTTTT. Encoded protein: CASSPGTGAGGGELFF. The full variable domain, in which reference TRBV7-3 and TRBJ2-2 provide the parts outside the CDR3, is GAGVSQTPSNKVTEKGKYVELRCDPISGHTALYWYRQSLGQGPEFLIYFQGTGAADDSGLPNDRFFAVRPEGSVSTLKIQRTERGDSAVYLCASSPGTGAGGGELFFGEGSRLTVL.

V usage is TRBV10-2 and J usage is TRBJ2-5; maybe TRBD2 (7 bases). Trimming left V 7 bases short and J 5 bases short, with 26 bases between. The germline CDR1 and CDR2 sequences are WSHSY and SAAADI. The CDR3 has 17 residues. CDR3: CASTPSGAVRGGETQYF. The CDR3, as DNA: TGCGCCAGCACCCCGTCGGGAGCGGTCCGCGGGGGCGAGACCCAGTACTTC.

In DNA form, the CDR3 reads TGCGCCAGCAGTCCAATAGTCTGGGGGCAAGCTTTCTTT. This gives the protein CASSPIVWGQAFF. This chain uses TRBV4-3 with TRBJ1-1; D perhaps matches TRBD1 (6 bases). This CDR3 spans 13 amino acids. CDR1 and CDR2 (germline): LGHNA, YSLEER. The V end lost 6 bases, the J end lost 9 bases, and 17 bases lay between the germline ends.